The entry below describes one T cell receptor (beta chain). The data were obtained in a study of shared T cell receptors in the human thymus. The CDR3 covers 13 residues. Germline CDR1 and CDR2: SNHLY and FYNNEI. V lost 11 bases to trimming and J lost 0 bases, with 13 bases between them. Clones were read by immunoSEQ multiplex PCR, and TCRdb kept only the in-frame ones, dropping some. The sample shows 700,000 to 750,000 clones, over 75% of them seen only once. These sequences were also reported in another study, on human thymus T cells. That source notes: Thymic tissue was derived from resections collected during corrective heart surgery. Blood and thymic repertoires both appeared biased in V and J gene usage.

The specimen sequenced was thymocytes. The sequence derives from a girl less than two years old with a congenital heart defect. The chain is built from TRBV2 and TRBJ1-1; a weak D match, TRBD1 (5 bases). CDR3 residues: CAGLQELNTEAFF. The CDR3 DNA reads TGTGCCGGGCTACAGGAGCTGAACACTGAAGCTTTCTTT.